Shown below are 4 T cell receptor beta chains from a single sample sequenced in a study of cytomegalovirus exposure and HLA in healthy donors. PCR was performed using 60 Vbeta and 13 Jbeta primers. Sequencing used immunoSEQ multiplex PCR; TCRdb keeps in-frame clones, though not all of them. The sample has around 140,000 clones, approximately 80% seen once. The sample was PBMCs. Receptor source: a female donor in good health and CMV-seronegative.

The CDR3 DNA sequence: TGTGCCAGCAGCTTAGGGAGTTGGGAGACCCAGTACTTC. This sequence encodes CASSLGSWETQYF. The J gene is TRBJ2-5, the V gene TRBV28; weak D call: TRBD2 (5 bases). The CDR3 runs 13 residues. The germline CDR1 and CDR2 sequences are MDHEN and SYDVKM. Between the trimmed V and J ends, which lost 6 bases and 5 bases, there was a span of 13 bases. The whole variable domain, remainder taken from reference TRBV28 and TRBJ2-5, is DVKVTQSSRYLVKRTGEKVFLECVQDMDHENMFWYRQDPGLGLRLIYFSYDVKMKEKGDIPEGYSVSREKKERFSLILESASTNQTSMYLCASSLGSWETQYFGPGTRLLVL.

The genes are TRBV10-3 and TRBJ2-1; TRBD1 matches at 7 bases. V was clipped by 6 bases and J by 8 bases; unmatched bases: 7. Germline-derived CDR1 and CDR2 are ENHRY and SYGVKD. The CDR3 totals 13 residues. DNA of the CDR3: TGTGCCATCAGGCCTCAGCAGGGGGATGAGCAGTTCTTC. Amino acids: CAIRPQQGDEQFF.

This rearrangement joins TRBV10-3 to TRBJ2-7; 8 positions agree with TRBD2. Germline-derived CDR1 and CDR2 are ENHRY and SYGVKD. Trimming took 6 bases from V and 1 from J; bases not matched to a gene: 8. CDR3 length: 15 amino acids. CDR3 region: CAIRSIAGRSYEQYF. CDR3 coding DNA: TGTGCCATCAGGTCAATAGCGGGAAGGTCCTACGAGCAGTACTTC.

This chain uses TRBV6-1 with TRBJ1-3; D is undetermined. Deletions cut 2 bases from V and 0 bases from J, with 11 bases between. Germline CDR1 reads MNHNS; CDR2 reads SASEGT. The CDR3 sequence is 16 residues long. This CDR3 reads CASSEIPGSSGNTIYF. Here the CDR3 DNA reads TGTGCCAGCAGTGAAATTCCGGGGTCCTCTGGAAACACCATATATTTT.